This T cell receptor beta chain was recorded in a study of tumor and adjacent non-tumor tissue in lung cancer (dated by TCRdb to the late 2010s). Looking at the study overall: By cancer type, the cohort comprised eleven to twelve adenocarcinoma patients, 2 squamous cell carcinoma patients and 1 small cell lung cancer patient. Among the approximately 15 patients, ages ranged from roughly 31 to 76 years, 10 were men and 5 were women, and disease was TNM stage I to III. The study compared bulk TCRbeta repertoires from lung tumor tissue and matched distant non-tumor lung tissue of some 14 lung cancer patients. Sequencing generated a total of 130,000,000 or so productive TCRbeta reads, averaging approximately 3.8 million reads per sample. TCRbeta CDR3 sequencing was performed on about 29 paired specimens, with one tumor sample and one normal lung sample collected per patient. Results and caveats for the whole study, not just this receptor: TCR diversity was significantly higher in younger patients, and higher tumor TCR diversity was associated with shorter overall and disease-free survival. Only around 14 patients were in the cohort, and the authors stated that larger samples and more detailed clinical data are needed. Neither the sequencing platform nor unique molecular identifiers are named or mentioned anywhere in the methods. Because peripheral blood was not sequenced, the blood TCRbeta repertoires of the lung cancer patients in the study went unexamined. A significantly larger cumulative share of the repertoire was made up by the top 100 clones in normal lung than in tumor tissue. Significantly higher TCR diversity (inverse Simpson) was observed in tumor tissue than in normal lung tissue (around 450 vs 160, P = 0.0075, Mann-Whitney U test).

As concerns this clonotype: Its antigen target is currently unknown. The junction departs from the called germline gene at one end, perhaps through a read error.

RNA was isolated from bulk unsorted tissue, and RNA quality was assessed with a NanoDrop ND-1000 and an Agilent 2100. All donors had newly diagnosed lung cancer, had not received prior chemotherapy, and were admitted for thoracic surgery in China between August and November 2014. Patients who had received previous radiotherapy or chemotherapy, or who had another concurrent cancer, were excluded from the study. Surgical tissue pieces of roughly 1-2 cm3 were preserved in RNAlater solution and were kept at -80 degrees C until use. Receptor libraries were prepared by multiplex PCR. These reads were obtained on an Illumina HiSeq 2500. TCRbeta libraries were constructed through three rounds of nested PCR with primers (Table S4) according to protocols adapted from ARM-PCR. Before sequencing, PCR products of 200-500 bp were excised from the gel and purified with the QIAquick gel extraction kit. The original pipeline was this. Trimmomatic was used to clean the reads, FLASH merged the cleaned reads into complete CDR3 sequences, and MiTCR assigned the sequences to V(D)J germline segments. Clonal diversity was calculated as the inverse Simpson's index using VDJtools. In-frame sequences lacking a premature stop codon were counted as productive reads. The public reads were quality trimmed at Q25 with fastp and then assembled into clones with MiXCR by TCRdb, keeping productive beta chains. All rows with the same CDR3 protein become a single entry with the most common DNA and genes. TCRdb's processing, not the authors', yielded these V and J calls. Recorded for this sample are roughly 200,000 distinct CDR3 sequences; about 76% of them occurred a single time. 20% to 25% of the sample goes to the ten largest clones.

According to the germline V gene, CDR1 reads MNHEY and CDR2 reads SVGAGI. The CDR3 goes from the cysteine to the phenylalanine over 13 residues. Only the CDR3 part of the read is kept: 39 bases, read in frame from the first base. The rearranged segments are TRBV6-5 and TRBJ2-3; 7 nucleotides in the junction match TRBD1. The sequenced sample consisted of lung tumor tissue. The TCR comes from a man aged 60 to 69 with non-small cell lung cancer. CDR3 sequence: CASTDRNTDTEYF. In nucleotides, the sequence is TGTGCCAGCACGGACAGGAACACAGATACGGAGTATTTT.